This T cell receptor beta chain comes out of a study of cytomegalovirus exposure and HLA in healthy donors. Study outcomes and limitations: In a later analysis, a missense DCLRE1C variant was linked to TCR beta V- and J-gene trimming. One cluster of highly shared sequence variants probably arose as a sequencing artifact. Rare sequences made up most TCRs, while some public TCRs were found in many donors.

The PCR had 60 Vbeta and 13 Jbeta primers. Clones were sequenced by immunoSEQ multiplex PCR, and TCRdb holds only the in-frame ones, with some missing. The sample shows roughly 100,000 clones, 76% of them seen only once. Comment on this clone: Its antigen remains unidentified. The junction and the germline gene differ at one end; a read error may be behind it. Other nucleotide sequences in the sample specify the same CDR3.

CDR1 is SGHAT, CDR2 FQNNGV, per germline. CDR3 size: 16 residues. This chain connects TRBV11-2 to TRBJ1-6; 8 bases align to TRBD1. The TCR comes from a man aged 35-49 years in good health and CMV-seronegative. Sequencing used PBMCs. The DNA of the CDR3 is TGTGCCAGCAGCCGGGGACAGGACTCCTATAATTCCCCCCTCCACTTT. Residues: CASSRGQDSYNSPLHF.